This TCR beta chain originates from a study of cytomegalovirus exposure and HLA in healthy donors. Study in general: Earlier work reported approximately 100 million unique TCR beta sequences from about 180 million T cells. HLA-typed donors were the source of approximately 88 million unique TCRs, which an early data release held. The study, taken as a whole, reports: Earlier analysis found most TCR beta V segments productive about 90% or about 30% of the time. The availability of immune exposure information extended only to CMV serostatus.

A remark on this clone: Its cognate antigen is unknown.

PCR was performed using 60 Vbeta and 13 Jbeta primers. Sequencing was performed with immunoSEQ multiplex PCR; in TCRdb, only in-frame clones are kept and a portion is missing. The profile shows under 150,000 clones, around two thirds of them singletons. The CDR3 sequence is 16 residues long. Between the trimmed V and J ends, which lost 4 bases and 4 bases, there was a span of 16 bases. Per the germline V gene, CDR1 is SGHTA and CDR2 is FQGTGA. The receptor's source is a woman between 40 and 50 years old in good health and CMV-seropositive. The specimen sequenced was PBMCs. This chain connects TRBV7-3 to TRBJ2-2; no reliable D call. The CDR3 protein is CASSSLLDTPTGELFF. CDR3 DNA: TGTGCCAGCAGCTCCCTACTCGATACCCCCACCGGGGAGCTGTTTTTT.